This passage covers 5 T cell receptor beta chains from one sample sequenced in a study of blood T cell repertoires in COVID-19. Clones were read by immunoSEQ multiplex PCR, and TCRdb kept only the in-frame ones, dropping some. The repertoire holds 100,000 to 150,000 clones, with roughly 83% as singletons. Sequencing was performed on peripheral blood. These receptors came from a man in his 60s with acute or convalescent COVID-19.

This chain joins TRBV24-1 and TRBJ1-2; 7 nucleotides match TRBD1. The CDR3 extends over 14 amino acids. Germline CDR1 is KGHDR and CDR2 is SFDVKD. Trimming removed 4 bases from V and 3 bases from J; junction bases left unmatched: 4. The CDR3 protein is CATSEGQSHYGYTF. The CDR3 nucleotides are TGTGCCACCAGTGAGGGACAGTCACACTATGGCTACACCTTC.

The chain recombines TRBV18 with TRBJ2-7; TRBD2 matches at 9 bases. Germline CDR1 reads KGHSH; CDR2 reads LQKENI. The CDR3 extends over 13 amino acids. J gave up 7 bases and V 3 bases, and 4 bases lay outside the gene matches. This CDR3 reads CASSPGLAGEQYF. In DNA, the CDR3 is TGTGCCAGCTCACCGGGACTAGCAGGGGAGCAGTACTTC.

In this sample, this clone turned up a few times. This chain connects TRBV7-2 to TRBJ2-5; 10 nucleotides match TRBD2. The CDR3 sequence is 15 residues long. Germline-derived CDR1 and CDR2 are SGHTA and FQGNSA. V shed 2 bases, J shed 2 bases, and the junction held 2 bases outside the gene matches. CDR3 coding DNA: TGTGCCAGCAGCTTAACAGCGGGGGGGCAAGAGACCCAGTACTTC. Translating it yields CASSLTAGGQETQYF.

The gene calls are TRBV4-1 and TRBJ1-6; TRBD1 might be the D (6 bases). V gave up 0 bases and J gave up 0 bases, with 12 bases separating them. The germline CDR1 and CDR2 sequences are MGHRA and YSYEKL. The CDR3 length is 18 residues. CDR3 amino acids: CASSQDPQGFSYNSPLHF. CDR3 in DNA: TGCGCCAGCAGCCAAGATCCCCAGGGGTTCTCCTATAATTCACCCCTCCACTTT.

CDR3 DNA sequence: TGTGCCAGTAGTGGCGGGACAGGGGGCGCGAGGGACACTGAAGCTTTCTTT. Translating gives CASSGGTGGARDTEAFF. This sequence joins TRBV19 and TRBJ1-1; 12 bases line up with TRBD1. The V gene end was trimmed by 5 bases and the J gene end by 3 bases; junction bases not matched to a gene: 10. CDR3 length: 17 amino acids. Germline values: CDR1 LNHDA, CDR2 SQIVND (reference sequence).